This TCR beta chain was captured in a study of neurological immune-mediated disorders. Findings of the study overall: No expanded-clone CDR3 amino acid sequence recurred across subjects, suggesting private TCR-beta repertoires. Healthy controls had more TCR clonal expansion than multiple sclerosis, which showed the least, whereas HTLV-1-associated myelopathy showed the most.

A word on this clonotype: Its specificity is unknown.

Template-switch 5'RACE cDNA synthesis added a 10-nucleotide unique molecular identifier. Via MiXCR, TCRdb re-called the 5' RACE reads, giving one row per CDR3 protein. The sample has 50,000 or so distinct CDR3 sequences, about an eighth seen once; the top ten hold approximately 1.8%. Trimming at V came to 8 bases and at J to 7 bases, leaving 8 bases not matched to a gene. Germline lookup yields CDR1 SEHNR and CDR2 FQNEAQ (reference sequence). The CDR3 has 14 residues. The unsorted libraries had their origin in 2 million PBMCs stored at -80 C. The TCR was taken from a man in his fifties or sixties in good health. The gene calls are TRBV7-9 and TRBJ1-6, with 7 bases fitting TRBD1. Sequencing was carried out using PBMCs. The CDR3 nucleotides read TGTGCCAGCGACAGGGCAGGGTTGAATTCACCCCTCCACTTT. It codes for CASDRAGLNSPLHF.